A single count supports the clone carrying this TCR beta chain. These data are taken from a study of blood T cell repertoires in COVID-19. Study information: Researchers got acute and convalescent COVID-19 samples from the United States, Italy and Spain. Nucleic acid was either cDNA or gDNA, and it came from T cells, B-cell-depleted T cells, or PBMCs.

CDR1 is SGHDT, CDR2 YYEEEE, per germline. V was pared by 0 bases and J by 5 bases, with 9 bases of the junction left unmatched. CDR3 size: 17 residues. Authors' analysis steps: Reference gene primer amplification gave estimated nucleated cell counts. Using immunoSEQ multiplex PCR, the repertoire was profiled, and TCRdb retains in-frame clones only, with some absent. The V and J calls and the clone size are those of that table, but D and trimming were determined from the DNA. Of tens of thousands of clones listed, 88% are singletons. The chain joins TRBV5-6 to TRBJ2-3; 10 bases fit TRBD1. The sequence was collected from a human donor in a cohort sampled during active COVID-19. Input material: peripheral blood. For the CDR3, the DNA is TGTGCCAGCAGCTTGGACTGGGAGACAGGGGGCAGAGATACGCAGTATTTT. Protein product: CASSLDWETGGRDTQYF.